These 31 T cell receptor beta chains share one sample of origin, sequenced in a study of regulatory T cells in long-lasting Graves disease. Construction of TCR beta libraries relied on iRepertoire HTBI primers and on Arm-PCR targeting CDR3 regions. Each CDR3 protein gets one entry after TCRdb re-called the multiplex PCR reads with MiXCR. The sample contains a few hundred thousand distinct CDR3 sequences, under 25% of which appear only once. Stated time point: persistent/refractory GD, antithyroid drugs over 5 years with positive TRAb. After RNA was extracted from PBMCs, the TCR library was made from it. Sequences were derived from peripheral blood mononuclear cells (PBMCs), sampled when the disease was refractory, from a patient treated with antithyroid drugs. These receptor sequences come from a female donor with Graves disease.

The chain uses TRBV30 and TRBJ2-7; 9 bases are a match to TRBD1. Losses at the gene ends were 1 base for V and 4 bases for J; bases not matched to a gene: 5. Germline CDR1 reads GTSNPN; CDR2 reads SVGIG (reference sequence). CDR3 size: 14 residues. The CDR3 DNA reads TGTGCCTGGAGTGGGGGGGACAGGGTTTACGAGCAGTACTTC. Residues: CAWSGGDRVYEQYF.

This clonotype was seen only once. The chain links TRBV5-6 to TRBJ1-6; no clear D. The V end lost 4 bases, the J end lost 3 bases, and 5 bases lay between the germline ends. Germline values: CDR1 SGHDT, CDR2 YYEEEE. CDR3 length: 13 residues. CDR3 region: CASSSLYNSPLHF. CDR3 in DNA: TGTGCCAGCAGCAGTCTCTATAATTCACCCCTCCACTTT.

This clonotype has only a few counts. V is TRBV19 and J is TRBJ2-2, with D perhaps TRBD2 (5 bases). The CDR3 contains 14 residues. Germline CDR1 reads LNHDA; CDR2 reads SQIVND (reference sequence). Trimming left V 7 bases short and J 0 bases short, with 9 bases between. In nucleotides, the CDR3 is TGTGCCAGTACTCGAGGGACGAACACCGGGGAGCTGTTTTTT. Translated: CASTRGTNTGELFF. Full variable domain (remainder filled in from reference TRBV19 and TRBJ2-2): DGGITQSPKYLFRKEGQNVTLSCEQNLNHDAMYWYRQDPGQGLRLIYYSQIVNDFQKGDIAEGYSVSREKKESFPLTVTSAQKNPTAFYLCASTRGTNTGELFFGEGSRLTVL.

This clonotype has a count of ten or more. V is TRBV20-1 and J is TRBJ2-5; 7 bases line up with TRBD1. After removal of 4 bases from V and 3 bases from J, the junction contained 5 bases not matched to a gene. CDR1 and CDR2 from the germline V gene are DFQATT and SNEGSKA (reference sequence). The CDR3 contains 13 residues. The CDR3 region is CSATQGFEETQYF. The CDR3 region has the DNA TGCAGTGCTACACAGGGGTTTGAAGAGACCCAGTACTTC.

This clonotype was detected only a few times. The CDR3 loop reads CARQKGSSYEQYF. For the CDR3, the DNA is TGTGCCAGGCAGAAGGGGTCGTCCTACGAGCAGTACTTC. This sequence joins TRBV28 and TRBJ2-7, with TRBD1 as a possible D gene (5 bases). The CDR3 is 13 amino acids. Between the trimmed V and J ends, which lost 9 bases and 1 base, there was a span of 13 bases. Germline V lookup: CDR1 MDHEN, CDR2 SYDVKM.

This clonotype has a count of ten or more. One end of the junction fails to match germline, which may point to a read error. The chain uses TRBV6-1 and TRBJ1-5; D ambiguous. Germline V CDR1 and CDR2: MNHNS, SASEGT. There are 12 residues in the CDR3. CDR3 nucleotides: TGTGCCAGCAGAGAAGGGAATCAGCCCCAGCATTTT. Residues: CASREGNQPQHF.

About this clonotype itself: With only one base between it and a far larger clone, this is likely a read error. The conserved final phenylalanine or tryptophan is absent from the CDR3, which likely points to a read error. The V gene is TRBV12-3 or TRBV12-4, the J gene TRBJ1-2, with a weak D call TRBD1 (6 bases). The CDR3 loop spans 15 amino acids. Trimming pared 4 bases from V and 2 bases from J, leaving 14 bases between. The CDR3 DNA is TGTGCCAGCAGTTCCTCCCTTGGACAGAACTATGGCTACACCCTC. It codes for CASSSSLGQNYGYTL.

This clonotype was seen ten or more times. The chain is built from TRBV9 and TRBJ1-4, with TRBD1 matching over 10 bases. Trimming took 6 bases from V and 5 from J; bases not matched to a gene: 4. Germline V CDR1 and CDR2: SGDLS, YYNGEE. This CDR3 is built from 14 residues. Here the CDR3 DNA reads TGTGCCAGCACCCCGGGACAGGGGAATGAAAAACTGTTTTTT. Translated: CASTPGQGNEKLFF.

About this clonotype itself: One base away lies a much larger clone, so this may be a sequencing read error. CDR3 in DNA: TGTGCCAGCAGTTTGGCGCTCCCGGGGACCGGGGAGCCGTTTTTT. This translates into CASSLALPGTGEPFF. The rearrangement links TRBV28 to TRBJ2-2, with D possibly being TRBD1 or TRBD2 (5 bases each). This CDR3 is built from 15 residues. Germline CDR1 MDHEN, CDR2 SYDVKM.

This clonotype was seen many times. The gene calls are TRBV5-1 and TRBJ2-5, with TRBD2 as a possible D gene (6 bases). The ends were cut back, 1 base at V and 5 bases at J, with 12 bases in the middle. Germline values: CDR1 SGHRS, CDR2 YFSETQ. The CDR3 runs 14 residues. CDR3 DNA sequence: TGCGCCAGCAGCTTGCAGGGAGGTGTGGAGACCCAGTACTTC. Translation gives CASSLQGGVETQYF.

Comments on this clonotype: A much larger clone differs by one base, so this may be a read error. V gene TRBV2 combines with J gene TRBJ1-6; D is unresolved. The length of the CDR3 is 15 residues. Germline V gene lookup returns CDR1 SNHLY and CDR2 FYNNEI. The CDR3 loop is CASMVGHSYDSPLHF. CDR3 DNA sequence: TGTGCCAGCATGGTGGGTCATTCCTATGATTCACCCCTCCACTTT.

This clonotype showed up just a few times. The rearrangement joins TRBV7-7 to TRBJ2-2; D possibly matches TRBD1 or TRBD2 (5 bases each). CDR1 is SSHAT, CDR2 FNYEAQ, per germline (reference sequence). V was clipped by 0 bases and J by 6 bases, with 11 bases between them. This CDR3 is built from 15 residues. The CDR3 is CASSLAEGSSGELFF. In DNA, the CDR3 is TGTGCCAGCAGCTTAGCTGAGGGGAGCTCCGGGGAGCTGTTTTTT.

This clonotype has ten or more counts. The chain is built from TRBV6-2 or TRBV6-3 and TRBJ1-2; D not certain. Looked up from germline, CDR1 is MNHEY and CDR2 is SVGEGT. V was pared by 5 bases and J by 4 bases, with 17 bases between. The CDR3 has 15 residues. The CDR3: CASSNTDPRSYGYTF. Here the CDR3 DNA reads TGTGCCAGCAGTAATACAGACCCAAGAAGCTATGGCTACACCTTC.

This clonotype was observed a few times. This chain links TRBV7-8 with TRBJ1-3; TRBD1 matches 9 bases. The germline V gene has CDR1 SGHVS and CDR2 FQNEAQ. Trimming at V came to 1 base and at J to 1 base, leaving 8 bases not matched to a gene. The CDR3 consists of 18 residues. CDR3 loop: CASSLGSPGQGSGNTIYF. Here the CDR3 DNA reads TGTGCCAGCAGCTTAGGTAGCCCGGGACAGGGATCTGGAAACACCATATATTTT.

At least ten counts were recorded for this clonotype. CDR3 sequence reads: CATSDSRQETQYF. CDR3 bases: TGTGCCACCAGTGATTCCAGGCAAGAGACCCAGTACTTC. The chain employs TRBV24-1 and TRBJ2-5; D gene ambiguous. V dropped 2 bases and J dropped 2 bases, with 5 bases sitting between them. The CDR3 contains 13 residues. Germline values: CDR1 KGHDR, CDR2 SFDVKD.

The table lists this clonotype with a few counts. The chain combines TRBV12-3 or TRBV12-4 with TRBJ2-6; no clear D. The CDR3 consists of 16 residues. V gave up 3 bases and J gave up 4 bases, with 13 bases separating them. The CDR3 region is CASSLWGNFGANVLTF. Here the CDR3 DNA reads TGTGCCAGCAGTTTGTGGGGTAACTTCGGGGCCAACGTCCTGACTTTC.

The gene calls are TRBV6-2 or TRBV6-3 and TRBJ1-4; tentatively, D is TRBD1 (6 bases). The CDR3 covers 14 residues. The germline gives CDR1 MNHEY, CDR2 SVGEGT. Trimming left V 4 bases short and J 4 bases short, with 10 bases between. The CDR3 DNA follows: TGTGCCAGCAGTTCTCGGACAGTTAATGAAAAACTGTTTTTT. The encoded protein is CASSSRTVNEKLFF.

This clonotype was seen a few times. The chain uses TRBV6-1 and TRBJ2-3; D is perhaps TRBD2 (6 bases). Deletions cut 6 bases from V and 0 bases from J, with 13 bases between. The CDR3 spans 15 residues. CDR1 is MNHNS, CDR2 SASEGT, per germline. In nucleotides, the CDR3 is TGTGCCAGCAGCCCATCGGGACTCAGCACAGATACGCAGTATTTT. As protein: CASSPSGLSTDTQYF.

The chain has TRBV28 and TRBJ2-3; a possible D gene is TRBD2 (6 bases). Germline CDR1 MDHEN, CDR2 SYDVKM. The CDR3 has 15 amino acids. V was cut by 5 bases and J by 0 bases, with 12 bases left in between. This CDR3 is CASSQLASSTDTQYF. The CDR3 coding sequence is TGTGCCAGCAGTCAACTAGCATCTAGCACAGATACGCAGTATTTT.

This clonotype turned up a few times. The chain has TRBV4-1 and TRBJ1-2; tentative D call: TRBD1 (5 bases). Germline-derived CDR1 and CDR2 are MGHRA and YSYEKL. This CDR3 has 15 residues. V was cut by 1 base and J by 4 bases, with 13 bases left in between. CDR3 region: CASSQVDNAGYGYTF. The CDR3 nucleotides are TGCGCCAGCAGCCAAGTGGACAACGCCGGCTATGGCTACACCTTC.

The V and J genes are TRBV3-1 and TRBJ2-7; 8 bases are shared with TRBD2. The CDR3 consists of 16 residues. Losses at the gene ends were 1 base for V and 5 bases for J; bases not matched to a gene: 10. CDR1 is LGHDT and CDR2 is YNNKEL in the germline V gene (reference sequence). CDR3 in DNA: TGTGCCAGCAGCCAAGGCCCCCCGGGAGGGCCCAACGAGCAGTACTTC. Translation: CASSQGPPGGPNEQYF.

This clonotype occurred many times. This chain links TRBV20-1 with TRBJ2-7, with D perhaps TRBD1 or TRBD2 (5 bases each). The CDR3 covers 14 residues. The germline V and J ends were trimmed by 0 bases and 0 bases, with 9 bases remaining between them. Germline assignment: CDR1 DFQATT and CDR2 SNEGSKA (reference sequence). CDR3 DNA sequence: TGCAGTGCTAGAGATGGGACGGTCTCCTACGAGCAGTACTTC. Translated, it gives CSARDGTVSYEQYF.

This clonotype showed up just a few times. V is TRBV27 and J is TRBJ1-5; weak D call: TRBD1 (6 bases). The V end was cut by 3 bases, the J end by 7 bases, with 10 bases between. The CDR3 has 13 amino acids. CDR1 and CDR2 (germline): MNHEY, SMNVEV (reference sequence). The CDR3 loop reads CASSFQGWQPQHF. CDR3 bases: TGTGCCAGCAGTTTCCAGGGGTGGCAGCCCCAGCATTTT.

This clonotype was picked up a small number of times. The CDR3 DNA reads TGTGCCACCAAAGGACTAGCGGGAGGGGGCTGCTCCTACGAGCAGTACTTC. It codes for CATKGLAGGGCSYEQYF. This chain joins TRBV14 and TRBJ2-7; 15 bases align to TRBD2. The length of the CDR3 is 17 residues. The germline CDR1 and CDR2 sequences are SGHDN and FVKESK. V shed 10 bases and J 0 bases; nucleotides not matched to a gene: 10.

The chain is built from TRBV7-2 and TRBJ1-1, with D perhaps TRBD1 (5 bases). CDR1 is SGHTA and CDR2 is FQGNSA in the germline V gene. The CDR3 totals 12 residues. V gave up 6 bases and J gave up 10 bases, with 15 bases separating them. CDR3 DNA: TGTGCCAGCAGTTACACGGGACGAGGAGCTTTCTTT. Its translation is CASSYTGRGAFF. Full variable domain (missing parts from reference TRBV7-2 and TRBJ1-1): GAGVSQSPSNKVTEKGKDVELRCDPISGHTALYWYRQSLGQGLEFLIYFQGNSAPDKSGLPSDRFSAERTGGSVSTLTIQRTQQEDSAVYLCASSYTGRGAFFGQGTRLTVV.

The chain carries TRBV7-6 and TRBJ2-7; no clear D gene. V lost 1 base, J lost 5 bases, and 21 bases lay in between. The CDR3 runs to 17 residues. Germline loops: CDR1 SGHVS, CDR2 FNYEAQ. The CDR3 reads CASSLGSSSPYVHEQYF. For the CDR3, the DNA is TGTGCCAGCAGCTTAGGGAGTTCTAGTCCTTACGTCCACGAGCAGTACTTC.

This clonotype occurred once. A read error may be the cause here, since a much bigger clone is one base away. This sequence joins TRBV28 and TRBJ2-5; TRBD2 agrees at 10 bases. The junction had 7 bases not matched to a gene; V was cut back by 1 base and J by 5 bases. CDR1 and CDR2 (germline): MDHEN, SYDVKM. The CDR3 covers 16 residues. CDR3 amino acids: CASSLFTSGTGETQYF. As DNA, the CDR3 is TGTGCCAGCAGTTTATTCACTAGCGGGACCGGGGAGACCCAGTACTTC.

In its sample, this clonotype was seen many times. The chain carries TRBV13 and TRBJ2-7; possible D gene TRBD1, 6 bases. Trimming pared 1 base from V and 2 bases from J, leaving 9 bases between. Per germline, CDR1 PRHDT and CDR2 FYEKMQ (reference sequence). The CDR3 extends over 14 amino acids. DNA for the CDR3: TGTGCCAGCAGCTTAGAGGACAGTCCCTACGAGCAGTACTTC. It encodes CASSLEDSPYEQYF.

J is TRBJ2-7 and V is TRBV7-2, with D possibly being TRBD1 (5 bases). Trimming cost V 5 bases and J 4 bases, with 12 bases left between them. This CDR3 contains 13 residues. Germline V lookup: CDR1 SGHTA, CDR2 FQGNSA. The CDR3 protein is CASSPAREYEQYF. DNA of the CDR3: TGTGCCAGCAGCCCCGCCAGGGAATACGAGCAGTACTTC.

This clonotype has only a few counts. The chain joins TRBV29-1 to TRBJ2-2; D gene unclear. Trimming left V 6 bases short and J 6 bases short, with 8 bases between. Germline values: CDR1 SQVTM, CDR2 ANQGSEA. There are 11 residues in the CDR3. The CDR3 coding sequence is TGCAGCGTACCCGCTTCCGGGGAGCTGTTTTTT. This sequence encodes CSVPASGELFF.

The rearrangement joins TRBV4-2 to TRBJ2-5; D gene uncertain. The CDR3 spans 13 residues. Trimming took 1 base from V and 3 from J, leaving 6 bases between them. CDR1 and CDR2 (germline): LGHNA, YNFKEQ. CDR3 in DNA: TGTGCCAGCAGCCAAGTGGAGAAAGAGACCCAGTACTTC. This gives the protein CASSQVEKETQYF.